These T cell receptor beta chains were read from a single sample in a study of T-cell memory formation after mild COVID-19. MiXCR was run by TCRdb on the 5' RACE reads, yielding one entry per CDR3 protein. Among 530,000 or so distinct CDR3 sequences listed, roughly 17% were seen once. Input material: PBMCs or a T cell subset sorted from them (not recorded which). These receptors came from an adult woman who had mild COVID-19 (a few samples of this study predate the infection). Cell type and time point are not known. CDR3s include the opening cysteine and the closing phenylalanine or tryptophan. D genes are given only for firm matches. Only part of the rows carry a size: once, few, many, or a class if the clone is expanded.

V gene	J gene	D gene	clone size	CDR3 DNA	CDR3 protein
TRBV2	TRBJ1-1	.	few	TGTGCCAGCAGTGACATGGGTGGCACTGAAGCTTTCTTT	CASSDMGGTEAFF
TRBV5-1	TRBJ2-1	TRBD2	.	TGCGCCAGCAGCTTGGTCTTTAATGGGCCTAGCGGGAGCTATGAGCAGTTCTTC	CASSLVFNGPSGSYEQFF
TRBV7-9	TRBJ2-5	TRBD2	many	TGTGCCAGCAGCCCCGGGACTAGCGGGAGGGCCGGTGAGACCCAGTACTTC	CASSPGTSGRAGETQYF
TRBV27	TRBJ1-2	.	few	TGTGCCAGCAGTTTCTCGGGAGTGTATGGCTACACCTTC	CASSFSGVYGYTF
TRBV3-1	TRBJ2-7	.	few	TGTGCCAGCAGCCCTACACGGGGGTTTTCCTACGAGCAGTACTTC	CASSPTRGFSYEQYF
TRBV6-6	TRBJ2-7	.	.	TGTGCCAGCAGTTACCCGGGTGATCTAGCGCTCTCCTACGAGCAGTACTTC	CASSYPGDLALSYEQYF
TRBV7-8	TRBJ2-5	TRBD1	.	TGTGCCAGCAGCTTAACCACAGGGGGTTGGGAAGAGACCCAGTACTTC	CASSLTTGGWEETQYF
TRBV4-3	TRBJ2-1	TRBD2	few	TGCGCCAGCAGCCAGGACCCGGCGGGAGGGAACAATGAGCAGTTCTTC	CASSQDPAGGNNEQFF
TRBV6-6	TRBJ2-3	.	.	TGTGCCAGCAGTTACCGGCCAGGGAGATCTAGCACAGATACGCAGTATTTT	CASSYRPGRSSTDTQYF
TRBV15	TRBJ2-1	TRBD1	once	TGTGCCACCAGCAGACCCGGGACAGGGGCCTCGGGGCAGTTCTTC	CATSRPGTGASGQFF
TRBV9	TRBJ2-2	.	.	.	CASSGLAGGGTGELFFF
TRBV6-5	TRBJ2-5	.	.	TGTGCCAGCAGTCGACGATGGCAGTTACAAGAGACCCAGTACTTC	CASSRRWQLQETQYF
TRBV11-3	TRBJ1-1	TRBD1	few	TGTGCCAGCAGCCGAGGGACAGGGATAAAGGTCACTGAAGCTTTCTTT	CASSRGTGIKVTEAFF
TRBV30	TRBJ2-3	.	many	TGTGCCTGGGAAACCTCGTCGGCAGATACGCAGTATTTT	CAWETSSADTQYF
TRBV6-5	TRBJ2-5	TRBD2	.	TGTGCCAGCAGTTCTAGGACTAGCGCCCGGGCTGAGACCCAGTACTTC	CASSSRTSARAETQYF
TRBV6-2/TRBV6-3	TRBJ2-5	.	few	TGTGCCAGCAGCTGGACTCTGGAGACAAGGAGGGGTACCCAGTACTTC	CASSWTLETRRGTQYF
TRBV7-9	TRBJ2-7	TRBD1	.	TGTGCCAGCAGCTTAGGGACAGGGAGGTCCTACGAGCAGTACTTC	CASSLGTGRSYEQYF
TRBV24-1	TRBJ2-1	TRBD2	few	TGTGCCACCAGTGAATCTAGCGGGTCGTACAATGAGCAGTTCTTC	CATSESSGSYNEQFF
TRBV4-3	TRBJ1-2	TRBD1	few	TGCGCCAGCAGCCAAGATCGACAGGGACCTGCTAACTATGGCTACACCTTC	CASSQDRQGPANYGYTF
TRBV24-1	TRBJ2-5	TRBD2	.	TGTGCCACCAGTGAGAATAGCGGGATCAGGGAGACCCAGTACTTC	CATSENSGIRETQYF
TRBV6-6	TRBJ1-3	.	.	TGTGCCAGCAGCTGGGGAGGGACCCTCTCTGGAAACACCATATATTTT	CASSWGGTLSGNTIYF
TRBV5-6	TRBJ1-3	.	few	TGTGCCAGCAGCTTCTTCTCTACGGCTCCAGGCTCTGGAAACACCATATATTTT	CASSFFSTAPGSGNTIYF
TRBV27	TRBJ1-2	.	few	TGTGCCAGCAGTGGGTCGGGCGTTTATGGCTACACCTTC	CASSGSGVYGYTF
TRBV6-5	TRBJ2-2	TRBD2	.	TGTGCCAGCAGCACCGGGGGGGCGGCCACCGGGGAGCTGTTTTTT	CASSTGGAATGELFF
TRBV3-1	TRBJ2-2	TRBD1	few	TGTGCCAGCAGGGCCACAGGGGTCAAAACCGGGGAGCTGTTTTTT	CASRATGVKTGELFF
TRBV7-3	TRBJ2-1	.	.	TGTGCCAGCAGCGTTACAACCCGGGACACGGAGCAGTTCTTC	CASSVTTRDTEQFF
TRBV5-1	TRBJ2-7	TRBD2	few	TGCGCCAGCAGCTTGGTTAGCGGGAGTGGGGCCTACGAGCAGTACTTC	CASSLVSGSGAYEQYF
TRBV9	TRBJ2-5	.	many	TGTGCCAGCAGCGTAGGGCTAGTGGGTACTATCCAAGAGACCCAGTACTTC	CASSVGLVGTIQETQYF
TRBV27	TRBJ1-1	.	few	TGTGCCAGCAGTATAACAGGGTCGGGCACTGAAGCTTTCTTT	CASSITGSGTEAFF
TRBV5-6	TRBJ2-3	TRBD2	few	TGTGCCAGCAGCTTTCGGACTAGTCAGACAGATACGCAGTATTTT	CASSFRTSQTDTQYF
TRBV12-3/TRBV12-4	TRBJ1-2	.	.	TGTGCCAGCAGTCAGACCGGGACCCAGGGTTATAATGGCTACACCTTC	CASSQTGTQGYNGYTF
TRBV20-1	TRBJ2-7	.	.	TGCAGTGCTTATGGGTTGCCCCTTACCTACGAGCAGTACTTC	CSAYGLPLTYEQYF
TRBV4-1	TRBJ1-1	.	.	TGCGCCAGCTGCCCCCAAAAGGGTAGCACTGAAGCTTTCTTT	CASCPQKGSTEAFF
TRBV6-5	TRBJ2-5	TRBD2	few	TGTGCCAGCAGTTACACGAGGGATAGCGGGGAAGAGACCCAGTACTTC	CASSYTRDSGEETQYF
TRBV7-9	TRBJ2-1	TRBD2	many	TGTGCCAGCAGCTTAACACTAGCGGGATGGGGCAATGAGCAGTTCTTC	CASSLTLAGWGNEQFF
TRBV20-1	TRBJ2-2	TRBD1	few	TGCAGTGCTAGAGAGAGCGACAGGGGCTGGGCGAACACCGGGGAGCTGTTTTTT	CSARESDRGWANTGELFF
TRBV24-1	TRBJ2-7	.	few	TGTGCCACCAGTGACCCCGACAGGAACTCCTACGAGCAGTACTTC	CATSDPDRNSYEQYF
TRBV5-1	TRBJ2-3	.	few	TGCGCCAGCAACCGCTGGGGAAGGGTCTCCACAGATACGCAGTATTTT	CASNRWGRVSTDTQYF
TRBV5-1	TRBJ2-7	.	many	TGCGCCAGCAGCTTGGCGGGAAGCTCCTACGAGCAGTACTTC	CASSLAGSSYEQYF
TRBV7-2	TRBJ2-1	TRBD1	many	TGTGCCAGCAGCCAAAGCCCGGACAGGTTCAATGAGCAGTTCTTC	CASSQSPDRFNEQFF
TRBV19	TRBJ1-2	.	.	TGTGCCAGTAGTATTGCTGGGGGGCTCTATGGCTACACCTTC	CASSIAGGLYGYTF
TRBV20-1	TRBJ2-4	.	few	TGCAGTGCTGCCAATTGGGGGAGTGCCAAAAACATTCAGTACTTC	CSAANWGSAKNIQYF
TRBV5-6	TRBJ1-1	.	once	TGTGCCAGCAGCACCACCGCACTGAGTACTGAAGCTTTCTTT	CASSTTALSTEAFF
TRBV20-1	TRBJ1-3	.	.	TGCAGTGCTAGTATGACAGCAACTGGAAACACCATATATTTT	CSASMTATGNTIYF
TRBV6-2/TRBV6-3	TRBJ1-1	.	few	TGTGCCAGCAGTAACGGGGGAGGAACTGAAGCTTTCTTT	CASSNGGGTEAFF
TRBV27	TRBJ2-7	.	.	TGTGCCAGCAGTTTTGCTGGGAACTACGAGCAGTACTTC	CASSFAGNYEQYF
TRBV25-1	TRBJ2-6	TRBD1	once	TGTGCCACCCACCCAGGGGGCGAGTCTGGGGCCAACGTCCTGACTTTC	CATHPGGESGANVLTF
TRBV7-9	TRBJ2-3	.	.	TGTGCCAGCAGCTGGGACATAAGCACAGATACGCAGTATTTT	CASSWDISTDTQYF
TRBV29-1	TRBJ2-3	.	few	TGCAGCGTTCCTTTTGGGGCCACAGATACGCAGTATTTT	CSVPFGATDTQYF
TRBV5-1	TRBJ1-1	.	.	TGCGCCAGCAGCTTCAGTGTAACAGGGATGAACACTGAAGCTTTCTTT	CASSFSVTGMNTEAFF
TRBV4-3	TRBJ2-5	.	.	TGCGCCAGCAGCCAAGATGTAGGTCGGTGGCAAGAGACCCAGTACTTC	CASSQDVGRWQETQYF
TRBV5-4	TRBJ2-3	TRBD2	few	TGTGCCAGCAGCTGGGGACTACCGGGGTCCACAGATACGCAGTATTTT	CASSWGLPGSTDTQYF